This is a list of T cell receptor beta chains from one sample in a study of T-cell memory formation after mild COVID-19. TCRdb re-analysed the 5' RACE reads in MiXCR, keeping a single row per CDR3 protein. The sample records more than 150,000 distinct CDR3 sequences, less than 20% being singletons. Sequencing was performed on PBMCs or a T cell subset sorted from them (not recorded which). These receptors were taken from a man younger than 30 who had mild COVID-19 (a few samples of this study predate the infection). Cell type and time point are not known. Both conserved end residues are part of each CDR3. The size field is filled for only some rows; it gives once, few, many or a size class.

V gene,clone size,J gene,CDR3 protein
TRBV29-1,NA,TRBJ1-2,CSVEVTPISGYTF
TRBV6-5,many,TRBJ2-1,CASRLGLAANEQFF
TRBV5-1,few,TRBJ2-7,CASSITGTTTYEQYF
TRBV9,NA,TRBJ2-4,CASSVGQGLAKNIQYF
TRBV7-3,NA,TRBJ2-3,CASSPHLAASTDTQYF
TRBV24-1,few,TRBJ2-3,CATSDFGDTQYF
TRBV12-3/TRBV12-4,NA,TRBJ2-7,CASSFGTVPREQYF
TRBV4-1,few,TRBJ2-3,CASSLSQDTQYF
TRBV9,NA,TRBJ1-2,CASSMGPGQTYGYTF
TRBV6-2/TRBV6-3,many,TRBJ2-2,CASKGWNTGELFF
TRBV29-1,NA,TRBJ2-2,CSGGGSGELFF
TRBV4-3,few,TRBJ2-5,CASSQDPFGSKETQYF
TRBV6-2/TRBV6-3,NA,TRBJ1-5,CASTQNQPQHF
TRBV6-1,NA,TRBJ2-7,CASRLERVGEQYF
TRBV25-1,NA,TRBJ1-1,CASSAEGVAFF
TRBV4-2,few,TRBJ2-7,CASSQGTREGGSGEQYF
TRBV7-8,many,TRBJ2-2,CASSGSGGAETGELFF
TRBV25-1,few,TRBJ1-2,CASTRCQDRGIYGYTF